Presented here are 20 T cell receptor beta chains from one specimen sequenced in a study of blood T cell repertoires in COVID-19. Data came from immunoSEQ multiplex PCR; TCRdb stores just in-frame clones and leaves some out. This table has around 300,000 clones, roughly nine tenths appearing once. Sequenced: PBMCs or T cells enriched from blood (not recorded which). The receptors were gathered from a woman aged 40 to 55 who had recovered from COVID-19.

J is TRBJ1-5 and V is TRBV11-2, with a possible D match to TRBD1 (5 bases). CDR1 is SGHAT, CDR2 FQNNGV, per germline. V lost 1 base to trimming and J lost 2 bases, with 12 bases between them. There are 16 residues in the CDR3. CDR3 in DNA: TGTGCCAGCAGCTTAGTTCTCAGGGATGGCAATCAGCCCCAGCATTTT. It is translated as CASSLVLRDGNQPQHF.

The rearrangement joins TRBV14 to TRBJ1-2, with no clear D. V lost 1 base and J 4 bases, leaving 13 bases between the germline ends. CDR1 and CDR2 from the germline V gene are SGHDN and FVKESK. This CDR3 has 15 amino acids. The CDR3 protein is CASSQVAGQIYGYTF. DNA of the CDR3: TGTGCCAGCAGCCAAGTCGCTGGCCAAATCTATGGCTACACCTTC. The variable domain in full, with the rest retrieved from reference TRBV14 and TRBJ1-2, is EAGVTQFPSHSVIEKGQTVTLRCDPISGHDNLYWYRRVMGKEIKFLLHFVKESKQDESGMPNNRFLAERTGGTYSTLKVQPAELEDSGVYFCASSQVAGQIYGYTFGSGTRLTVV.

This rearrangement joins TRBV19 to TRBJ1-5; no clear D gene. The ends were cut back, 6 bases at V and 1 base at J, with 16 bases in the middle. Germline values: CDR1 LNHDA, CDR2 SQIVND (reference sequence). The CDR3 is made up of 16 amino acids. DNA for the CDR3: TGTGCCAGTAGCTTGCTACCGGTGTCGAGCAATCAGCCCCAGCATTTT. This sequence encodes CASSLLPVSSNQPQHF.

The rearrangement links TRBV7-3 to TRBJ2-1; 7 bases map to TRBD2. The germline gives CDR1 SGHTA, CDR2 FQGTGA. This CDR3 region has 15 residues. With V trimmed by 4 bases and J by 4 bases, 7 bases remained unmatched. The CDR3 DNA reads TGTGCCAGCAGCTCGTGGGGAGGGCGATACAATGAGCAGTTCTTC. Protein sequence: CASSSWGGRYNEQFF. The full variable domain, completed using reference TRBV7-3 and TRBJ2-1, is GAGVSQTPSNKVTEKGKYVELRCDPISGHTALYWYRQSLGQGPEFLIYFQGTGAADDSGLPNDRFFAVRPEGSVSTLKIQRTERGDSAVYLCASSSWGGRYNEQFFGPGTRLTVL.

V and J are TRBV18 and TRBJ2-5; D perhaps matches TRBD1 (5 bases). CDR3 length equals 13 residues. Germline V CDR1 and CDR2: KGHSH, LQKENI. Trimming removed 3 bases at V and 5 bases at J, with 10 bases between. CDR3: CASSPRQSETQYF. In nucleotides, the CDR3 is TGTGCCAGCTCACCCCGACAGTCCGAGACCCAGTACTTC.

V gene TRBV7-2 combines with J gene TRBJ1-4; D is ambiguous. From germline, CDR1 is SGHTA and CDR2 FQGNSA. The CDR3 totals 13 residues. V lost 3 bases and J 5 bases, leaving 7 bases between the germline ends. The CDR3 DNA is TGTGCCAGCAGCTTGGAGGTGAATGAAAAACTGTTTTTT. Protein: CASSLEVNEKLFF.

This sequence joins TRBV5-4 and TRBJ2-7, with 8 bases lining up with TRBD1. Germline V lookup: CDR1 SGHNT, CDR2 YYREEE (reference sequence). Unmatched junction bases numbered 4, after V lost 5 bases and J lost 6 bases. The CDR3 sequence is 12 residues long. The CDR3 reads CASSRTGREQYF. CDR3 sequence (DNA): TGTGCCAGCAGTCGGACAGGGCGCGAGCAGTACTTC. Combining the CDR3 with reference TRBV5-4 and TRBJ2-7 gives the whole variable domain ETGVTQSPTHLIKTRGQQVTLRCSSQSGHNTVSWYQQALGQGPQFIFQYYREEENGRGNFPPRFSGLQFPNYSSELNVNALELDDSALYLCASSRTGREQYFGPGTRLTVT.

The chain combines TRBV7-2 with TRBJ2-5, with D perhaps matching TRBD1 (6 bases). The V gene lost 0 bases and the J gene lost 2 bases, with 13 bases spanning the gap. The germline gives CDR1 SGHTA, CDR2 FQGNSA. This CDR3 region has 16 residues. CDR3 nucleotides: TGTGCCAGCAGCTTAGCGGCCAGGGGTCTTCAAGAGACCCAGTACTTC. Residues: CASSLAARGLQETQYF.

The genes are TRBV6-6 and TRBJ1-2, with D maybe TRBD1 (6 bases). The CDR3 totals 16 residues. Germline lookup yields CDR1 MNHNY and CDR2 SVGAGI (reference sequence). The V and J ends lost 0 bases and 8 bases respectively, with 19 bases between them. The CDR3 DNA reads as TGTGCCAGCAGTTACTCGAGCTTGGGGGCTGAAATGGGCTACACCTTC. Amino acid sequence: CASSYSSLGAEMGYTF.

This clone was detected only a few times. The chain employs TRBV2 and TRBJ2-1, with 9 nucleotides matching TRBD1. The CDR3 runs 14 residues. Germline loops: CDR1 SNHLY, CDR2 FYNNEI. Trimming took 11 bases from V and 9 from J; bases not matched to a gene: 14. CDR3 sequence reads: CAGSLDRGSGEQFF. The CDR3 DNA is TGTGCCGGCTCTCTGGACAGGGGTTCGGGTGAGCAGTTCTTC.

This clone appeared once. The chain carries TRBV5-6 and TRBJ2-5; 9 nucleotides match TRBD2. Per germline, CDR1 SGHDT and CDR2 YYEEEE. Germline trimming cut 2 bases from V and 5 bases from J; bases unmatched to any gene: 10. This CDR3 has 16 amino acids. CDR3 sequence (DNA): TGTGCCAGCAGCTTTGAGTCCCTAGCGGGAAGGGAGACCCAGTACTTC. This sequence encodes CASSFESLAGRETQYF.

The gene calls are TRBV12-3 or TRBV12-4 and TRBJ1-2; no clear D gene. V was shortened by 6 bases and J by 3 bases, with 11 bases between the two germline ends. This CDR3 contains 13 residues. For the CDR3, the DNA is TGTGCCAGCAGAACCGACAACTACTATGGCTACACCTTC. It encodes CASRTDNYYGYTF.

The CDR3 DNA is TGCGCCAGCAGCTTGGAAATAAGGGGTCAGGACTATGGCTACACCTTC. Protein sequence: CASSLEIRGQDYGYTF. V and J are TRBV5-1 and TRBJ1-2, with D possibly being TRBD1 (5 bases). Trimming removed 0 bases at V and 3 bases at J, with 15 bases between. The CDR3 is made up of 16 amino acids. Germline V gives CDR1 SGHRS, CDR2 YFSETQ. Variable domain in full (rest from reference TRBV5-1 and TRBJ1-2): KAGVTQTPRYLIKTRGQQVTLSCSPISGHRSVSWYQQTPGQGLQFLFEYFSETQRNKGNFPGRFSGRQFSNSRSEMNVSTLELGDSALYLCASSLEIRGQDYGYTFGSGTRLTVV.

CDR3 DNA: TGTGCCAGCAGTTTATTCGGGCAGGGGAGTGGCGGGGAGCTGTTTTTT. Its translation is CASSLFGQGSGGELFF. The rearrangement links TRBV27 to TRBJ2-2; D is possibly TRBD1 (6 bases). Trimming shortened V by 1 base and J by 7 bases, and 16 bases separated the two germline ends. The CDR3 is 16 amino acids. Germline lookup yields CDR1 MNHEY and CDR2 SMNVEV (reference sequence).

Here the CDR3 DNA reads TGTGCCAGCAGTGAAGCTGCGGGGGGTAGCACAGATACGCAGTATTTT. It is translated as CASSEAAGGSTDTQYF. The chain has TRBV6-1 and TRBJ2-3; TRBD2 matches 8 bases. V was clipped by 0 bases and J by 0 bases; unmatched bases: 2. This CDR3 contains 16 residues. CDR1 is MNHNS and CDR2 is SASEGT in the germline V gene.

The chain links TRBV24-1 to TRBJ2-7; no definite D call. CDR3 length equals 12 residues. CDR1 is KGHDR, CDR2 SFDVKD, per germline. With 10 bases removed from V and 3 bases from J, the gap between germline ends came to 12 bases. The CDR3 DNA follows: TGTGCCACTCCGACTCGACGCTACGAGCAGTACTTC. Amino acids: CATPTRRYEQYF.

This clone was counted once. V is TRBV19 and J is TRBJ1-2, with TRBD1 matching 7 bases. Germline trimming cut 3 bases from V and 3 bases from J; bases unmatched to any gene: 7. The CDR3 is made up of 15 amino acids. CDR1 LNHDA and CDR2 SQIVND come from the germline V gene (reference sequence). The CDR3 protein is CASSMGTDSYYGYTF. As DNA, the CDR3 is TGTGCCAGTAGTATGGGGACAGATTCCTACTATGGCTACACCTTC.

The CDR3 DNA is TGTGCCTGGAGACCAGCGGGGAACACAGATACGCAGTATTTT. Translating gives CAWRPAGNTDTQYF. The chain is built from TRBV30 and TRBJ2-3, with 7 nucleotides matching TRBD2. After removal of 3 bases from V and 2 bases from J, the junction contained 5 bases not matched to a gene. CDR1 is GTSNPN and CDR2 is SVGIG in the germline V gene (reference sequence). This CDR3 has 14 residues.

This clone was detected only a few times. This CDR3 reads CASSQAGERSPLHF. CDR3 coding DNA: TGTGCCAGCTCACAGGCAGGGGAAAGGTCACCCCTCCACTTT. V gene TRBV18 combines with J gene TRBJ1-6; tentatively, D is TRBD1 (6 bases). Per germline, CDR1 KGHSH and CDR2 LQKENI. The length of the CDR3 is 14 residues. V lost 4 bases and J lost 10, with 14 bases in between.

The genes are TRBV12-3 or TRBV12-4 and TRBJ1-3; 9 nucleotides align to TRBD1. The CDR3 has 12 residues. Losses at the gene ends were 6 bases for V and 8 bases for J; bases not matched to a gene: 2. This CDR3 is CASSDRGYTIYF. In nucleotides, the CDR3 is TGTGCCAGCAGCGACAGGGGGTACACCATATATTTT.